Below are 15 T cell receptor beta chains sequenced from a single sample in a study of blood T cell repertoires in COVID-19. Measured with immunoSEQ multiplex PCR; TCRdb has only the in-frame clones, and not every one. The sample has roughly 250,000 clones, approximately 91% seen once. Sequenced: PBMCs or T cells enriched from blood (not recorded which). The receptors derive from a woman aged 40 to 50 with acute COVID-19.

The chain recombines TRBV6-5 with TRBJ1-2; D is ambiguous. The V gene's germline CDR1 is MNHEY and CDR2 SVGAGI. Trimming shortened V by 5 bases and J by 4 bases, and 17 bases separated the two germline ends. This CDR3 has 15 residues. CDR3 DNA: TGTGCCAGCAGTCACCGGGTTGGGGAGAGCTATGGCTACACCTTC. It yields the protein CASSHRVGESYGYTF.

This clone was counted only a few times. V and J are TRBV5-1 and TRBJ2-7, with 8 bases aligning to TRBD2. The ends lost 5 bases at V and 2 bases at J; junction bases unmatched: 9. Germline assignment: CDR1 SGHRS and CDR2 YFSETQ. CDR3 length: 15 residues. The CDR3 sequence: CASRAGVAGPYEQYF. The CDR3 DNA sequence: TGCGCCAGCAGGGCCGGGGTAGCGGGACCCTACGAGCAGTACTTC.

The CDR3, as DNA: TGTGCCAGCAGTTCCTCCGGACAGGGGTGGTATAATTCACCCCTCCACTTT. Translating it yields CASSSSGQGWYNSPLHF. The chain uses TRBV28 and TRBJ1-6; 9 bases agree with TRBD1. The CDR3 consists of 17 residues. Trimming removed 4 bases from V and 4 bases from J; junction bases left unmatched: 8. Per the germline V gene, CDR1 is MDHEN and CDR2 is SYDVKM.

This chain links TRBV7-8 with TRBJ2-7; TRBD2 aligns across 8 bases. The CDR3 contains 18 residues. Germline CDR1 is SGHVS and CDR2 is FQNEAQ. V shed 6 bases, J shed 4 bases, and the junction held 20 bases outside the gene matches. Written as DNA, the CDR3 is TGTGCCAGCAGTCCACCACCACATTCTAGGACTAGCTCGTACGAGCAGTACTTC. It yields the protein CASSPPPHSRTSSYEQYF.

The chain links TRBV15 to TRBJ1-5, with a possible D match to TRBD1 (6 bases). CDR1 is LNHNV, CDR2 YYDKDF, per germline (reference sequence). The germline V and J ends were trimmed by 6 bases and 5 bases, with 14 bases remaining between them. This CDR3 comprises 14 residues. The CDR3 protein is CATSPGHSDQPQHF. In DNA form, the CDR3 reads TGTGCCACCAGTCCGGGACACTCGGATCAGCCCCAGCATTTT.

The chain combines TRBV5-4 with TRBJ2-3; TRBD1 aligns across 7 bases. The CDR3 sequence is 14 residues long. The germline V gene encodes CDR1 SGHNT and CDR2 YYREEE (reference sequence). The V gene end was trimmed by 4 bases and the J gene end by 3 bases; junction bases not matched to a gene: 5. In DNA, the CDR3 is TGTGCCAGCAGCGATTGGGGACAGACAGATACGCAGTATTTT. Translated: CASSDWGQTDTQYF.

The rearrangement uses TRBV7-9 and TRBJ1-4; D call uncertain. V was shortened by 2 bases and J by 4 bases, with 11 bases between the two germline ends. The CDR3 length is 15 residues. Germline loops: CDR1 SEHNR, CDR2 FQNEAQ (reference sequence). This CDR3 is CASSLWPINNEKLFF. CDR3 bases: TGTGCCAGCAGCTTATGGCCCATCAATAATGAAAAACTGTTTTTT.

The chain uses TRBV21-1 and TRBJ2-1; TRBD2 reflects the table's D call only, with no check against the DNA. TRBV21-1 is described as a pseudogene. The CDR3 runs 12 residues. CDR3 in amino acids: CASTAPVDEQFF. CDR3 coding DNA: TGTGCCAGCACCGCGCCGGTGGATGAGCAGTTCTTC.

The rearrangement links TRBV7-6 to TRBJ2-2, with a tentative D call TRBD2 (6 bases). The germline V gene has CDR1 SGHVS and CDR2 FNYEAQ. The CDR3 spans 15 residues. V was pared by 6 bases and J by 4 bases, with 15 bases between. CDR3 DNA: TGTGCCAGCAGTCCAATACTAGCCCCCACCGGGGAGCTGTTTTTT. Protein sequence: CASSPILAPTGELFF.

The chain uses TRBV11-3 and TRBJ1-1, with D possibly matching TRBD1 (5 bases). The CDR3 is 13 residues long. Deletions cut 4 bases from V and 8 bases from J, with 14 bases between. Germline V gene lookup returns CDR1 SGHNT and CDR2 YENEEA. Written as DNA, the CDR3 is TGTGCCAGCAGCTCCCCCCGTAGGGGCGAAGCTTTCTTT. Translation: CASSSPRRGEAFF.

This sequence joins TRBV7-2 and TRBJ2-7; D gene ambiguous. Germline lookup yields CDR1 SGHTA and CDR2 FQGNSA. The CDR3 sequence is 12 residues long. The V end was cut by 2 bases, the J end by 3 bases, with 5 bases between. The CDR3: CASSLPGYEQYF. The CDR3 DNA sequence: TGTGCCAGCAGCTTACCCGGCTACGAGCAGTACTTC.

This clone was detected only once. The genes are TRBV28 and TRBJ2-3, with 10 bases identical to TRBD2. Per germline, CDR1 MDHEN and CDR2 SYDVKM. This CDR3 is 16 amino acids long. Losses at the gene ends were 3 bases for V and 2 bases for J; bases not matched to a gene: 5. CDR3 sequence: CASSFVLAGLTDTQYF. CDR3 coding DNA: TGTGCCAGCAGTTTCGTACTAGCGGGGCTCACAGATACGCAGTATTTT. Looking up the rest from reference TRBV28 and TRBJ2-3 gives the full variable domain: DVKVTQSSRYLVKRTGEKVFLECVQDMDHENMFWYRQDPGLGLRLIYFSYDVKMKEKGDIPEGYSVSREKKERFSLILESASTNQTSMYLCASSFVLAGLTDTQYFGPGTRLTVL.

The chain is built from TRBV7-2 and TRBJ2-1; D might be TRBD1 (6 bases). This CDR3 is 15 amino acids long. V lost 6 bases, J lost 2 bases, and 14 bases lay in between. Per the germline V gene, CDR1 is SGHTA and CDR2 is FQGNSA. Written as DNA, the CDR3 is TGTGCCAGCAGACCTAACCGGGACACCTACAATGAGCAGTTCTTC. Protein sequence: CASRPNRDTYNEQFF.

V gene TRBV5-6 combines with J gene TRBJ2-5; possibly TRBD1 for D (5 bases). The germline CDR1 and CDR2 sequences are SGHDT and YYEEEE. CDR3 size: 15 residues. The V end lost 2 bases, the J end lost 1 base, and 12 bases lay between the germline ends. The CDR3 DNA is TGTGCCAGCAGCTTCAAGCCGGACACCCAAGAGACCCAGTACTTC. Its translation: CASSFKPDTQETQYF.

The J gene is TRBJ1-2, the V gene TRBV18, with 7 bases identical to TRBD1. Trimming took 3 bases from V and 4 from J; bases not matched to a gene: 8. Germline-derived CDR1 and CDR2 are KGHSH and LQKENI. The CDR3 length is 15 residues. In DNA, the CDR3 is TGTGCCAGCTCACCCGCGACAGGGTTCGCCTATGGCTACACCTTC. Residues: CASSPATGFAYGYTF.